The 18 T cell receptor beta chains below come from one sample, sequenced in a study of OX40 agonist ivuxolimab in advanced cancers. Sequenced by immunoSEQ multiplex PCR; TCRdb stores in-frame clones only, minus some. The profile shows about 68,000 clones, about nine tenths of them singletons. The source material was CD4+ or CD8+ T cells sorted from blood, sampled in a trial of the OX40 agonist ivuxolimab. These TCRs come from an adult with an advanced solid tumor such as melanoma, head and neck, liver or kidney cancer.

This chain links TRBV19 with TRBJ2-2; either TRBD1 or TRBD2 may supply D (6 bases each). The V gene's germline CDR1 is LNHDA and CDR2 SQIVND (reference sequence). With 5 bases removed from V and 7 bases from J, the gap between germline ends came to 11 bases. The CDR3 extends over 13 amino acids. CDR3 DNA: TGTGCCAGTAGTCCACAGGGAGGCGGGGAGCTGTTTTTT. It encodes CASSPQGGGELFF.

J is TRBJ1-3 and V is TRBV28; 7 nucleotides match TRBD1. The V gene end was trimmed by 5 bases and the J gene end by 3 bases; junction bases not matched to a gene: 4. The CDR3 is made up of 14 amino acids. Germline assignment: CDR1 MDHEN and CDR2 SYDVKM. The CDR3 coding sequence is TGTGCCAGCAGTCCCGGGGACAGTGGAAACACCATATATTTT. Translation gives CASSPGDSGNTIYF.

The table lists this clone with a few counts. V and J are TRBV11-2 and TRBJ2-5; D is uncertain. Trimming removed 5 bases at V and 6 bases at J, with 7 bases between. This CDR3 has 11 amino acids. The germline V gene encodes CDR1 SGHAT and CDR2 FQNNGV. The CDR3 is CASSPHKTQYF. The CDR3 nucleotides read TGTGCCAGCAGCCCCCATAAGACCCAGTACTTC.

This rearrangement joins TRBV5-4 to TRBJ1-6; no clear D. Germline CDR1 and CDR2: SGHNT and YYREEE (reference sequence). CDR3 length equals 14 residues. V was trimmed by 0 bases and J by 6 bases, leaving 7 bases between them. CDR3 protein: CASSLGPTNSPLHF. The CDR3 DNA reads TGTGCCAGCAGCTTGGGCCCGACTAATTCACCCCTCCACTTT. Full variable domain (missing parts from reference TRBV5-4 and TRBJ1-6): ETGVTQSPTHLIKTRGQQVTLRCSSQSGHNTVSWYQQALGQGPQFIFQYYREEENGRGNFPPRFSGLQFPNYSSELNVNALELDDSALYLCASSLGPTNSPLHFGNGTRLTVT.

The gene calls are TRBV19 and TRBJ2-7, with 7 bases identical to TRBD2. With 1 base clipped from V and 8 bases from J, the junction kept 5 bases outside the gene matches. CDR3 size: 13 residues. Germline assignment: CDR1 LNHDA and CDR2 SQIVND (reference sequence). The CDR3: CASSIGERGKQYF. In DNA form, the CDR3 reads TGTGCCAGTAGTATAGGGGAGCGGGGCAAGCAGTACTTC. Variable domain in full (rest from reference TRBV19 and TRBJ2-7): DGGITQSPKYLFRKEGQNVTLSCEQNLNHDAMYWYRQDPGQGLRLIYYSQIVNDFQKGDIAEGYSVSREKKESFPLTVTSAQKNPTAFYLCASSIGERGKQYFGPGTRLTVT.

CDR3 sequence: CASSLGGAGPYNEQFF. Written as DNA, the CDR3 is TGTGCCAGCAGCTTGGGAGGGGCGGGTCCCTACAATGAGCAGTTCTTC. The gene calls are TRBV5-4 and TRBJ2-1, with D tentatively TRBD1 or TRBD2 (5 bases each). The germline V gene has CDR1 SGHNT and CDR2 YYREEE (reference sequence). Trimming cost V 0 bases and J 2 bases, with 12 bases left between them. This CDR3 is 16 amino acids long.

CDR3: CASSVTGGNTDTQYF. The CDR3 DNA reads TGTGCCAGCAGCGTTACAGGGGGCAACACAGATACGCAGTATTTT. The gene calls are TRBV9 and TRBJ2-3; 9 bases agree with TRBD1. Germline lookup yields CDR1 SGDLS and CDR2 YYNGEE. J lost 2 bases, V lost 2 bases, and 3 bases had no gene match. The CDR3 consists of 15 residues.

This clone was seen just once. The J gene is TRBJ2-7, the V gene TRBV18; 8 nucleotides match TRBD2. There are 21 residues in the CDR3. CDR1 and CDR2 (germline): KGHSH, LQKENI. With 2 bases clipped from V and 3 bases from J, the junction kept 24 bases outside the gene matches. The CDR3 DNA reads as TGTGCCAGCTCACCATTGGCGGGACTAGTTTATGGGGGGCAAGCCGACTACGAGCAGTACTTC. Amino acids: CASSPLAGLVYGGQADYEQYF.

The chain employs TRBV19 and TRBJ2-2, with TRBD2 matching over 10 bases. The CDR3 loop spans 16 amino acids. Germline V CDR1 and CDR2: LNHDA, SQIVND (reference sequence). The junction had 6 bases not matched to a gene; V was cut back by 7 bases and J by 1 base. CDR3 DNA sequence: TGTGCCAGTATCCCTATAGCGGGAGGGAACACCGGGGAGCTGTTTTTT. Translated, it gives CASIPIAGGNTGELFF.

The chain is built from TRBV6-6 and TRBJ1-5; 7 bases map to TRBD1. From germline, CDR1 is MNHNY and CDR2 SVGAGI (reference sequence). This CDR3 is 16 amino acids long. V trimming: 2 bases; J trimming: 0 bases; junction bases outside the gene matches: 4. As DNA, the CDR3 is TGTGCCAGCAGTTACCCGAGACAGGGTAGCAATCAGCCCCAGCATTTT. It encodes CASSYPRQGSNQPQHF.

The chain is built from TRBV5-1 and TRBJ1-3; TRBD1 might be the D (5 bases). Between the trimmed V and J ends, which lost 4 bases and 0 bases, there was a span of 17 bases. This CDR3 contains 17 residues. CDR1 SGHRS and CDR2 YFSETQ come from the germline V gene. CDR3 in DNA: TGCGCCAGCAGCCTCGGGGCAGGAGGACTCTCTGGAAACACCATATATTTT. Translating gives CASSLGAGGLSGNTIYF.

The chain has TRBV19 and TRBJ2-4; D may be TRBD2 (6 bases). This CDR3 spans 15 amino acids. The V gene lost 5 bases and the J gene lost 6 bases, with 17 bases spanning the gap. Germline V CDR1 and CDR2: LNHDA, SQIVND (reference sequence). The CDR3 nucleotides are TGTGCCAGTAGTGACCTTGGAGGGGCGAGAAACATTCAGTACTTC. Translation gives CASSDLGGARNIQYF.

This clone was seen only once. The V call is TRBV5-1, the J call TRBJ2-5; tentatively, D is TRBD1 (5 bases). V lost 5 bases to trimming and J lost 4 bases, with 12 bases between them. Germline V CDR1 and CDR2: SGHRS, YFSETQ. This CDR3 comprises 13 residues. CDR3 coding DNA: TGCGCCAGCAGTCAGGGTTCGGGAGAGACCCAGTACTTC. Translation gives CASSQGSGETQYF.

The rearrangement joins TRBV2 to TRBJ2-7; TRBD2 might be the D (5 bases). CDR1 and CDR2 from the germline V gene are SNHLY and FYNNEI. CDR3 length: 12 residues. The V gene lost 5 bases and the J gene lost 9 bases, with 14 bases spanning the gap. CDR3 nucleotides: TGTGCCAGCAGTCTGGACTCGGCGCGGCAGTACTTC. Protein: CASSLDSARQYF.

The chain carries TRBV5-5 and TRBJ2-5; D may match TRBD1 or TRBD2 (6 bases each). The V end lost 0 bases, the J end lost 5 bases, and 17 bases lay between the germline ends. This CDR3 contains 16 residues. The germline V gene encodes CDR1 SGHKS and CDR2 YYEKEE (reference sequence). The CDR3 loop reads CASSLDDRGRWETQYF. In nucleotides, the CDR3 is TGTGCCAGCAGCTTGGACGATAGGGGGAGGTGGGAGACCCAGTACTTC.

The genes are TRBV29-1 and TRBJ1-2; D call uncertain. With 4 bases removed from V and 2 bases from J, the gap between germline ends came to 8 bases. The CDR3 consists of 12 residues. The germline V gene has CDR1 SQVTM and CDR2 ANQGSEA. The DNA of the CDR3 is TGCAGCGTTGTGGACGGAAACTATGGCTACACCTTC. Translated: CSVVDGNYGYTF. Using reference TRBV29-1 and TRBJ1-2 for the parts outside the CDR3, the full variable domain is SAVISQKPSRDICQRGTSLTIQCQVDSQVTMMFWYRQQPGQSLTLIATANQGSEATYESGFVIDKFPISRPNLTFSTLTVSNMSPEDSSIYLCSVVDGNYGYTFGSGTRLTVV.

J is TRBJ2-1 and V is TRBV7-9, with 8 bases lining up with TRBD2. Germline trimming cut 1 base from V and 3 bases from J; bases unmatched to any gene: 5. This CDR3 has 16 residues. Per the germline V gene, CDR1 is SEHNR and CDR2 is FQNEAQ (reference sequence). CDR3 DNA: TGTGCCAGCAGCTTAGGGGGTAGCGGGATCTACAATGAGCAGTTCTTC. Encoded protein: CASSLGGSGIYNEQFF.

The rearrangement joins TRBV9 to TRBJ1-3; D is unresolved. This CDR3 spans 15 amino acids. The V gene lost 1 base and the J gene lost 4 bases, with 12 bases spanning the gap. Germline-derived CDR1 and CDR2 are SGDLS and YYNGEE. The DNA of the CDR3 is TGTGCCAGCAGCGTAAGCGGGTCTGGAGGAAACACCATATATTTT. This gives the protein CASSVSGSGGNTIYF. The whole variable domain, remainder taken from reference TRBV9 and TRBJ1-3, is DSGVTQTPKHLITATGQRVTLRCSPRSGDLSVYWYQQSLDQGLQFLIQYYNGEERAKGNILERFSAQQFPDLHSELNLSSLELGDSALYFCASSVSGSGGNTIYFGEGSWLTVV.